This TCR beta chain was retrieved from a study of T cell responses to AZD1222 COVID-19 vaccine. Study-wide results and caveats: Vaccine-related CD4 TCRs covered spike, predominating at 160-218 and 743-854. Seropositive at baseline were only a handful of AZD1222 recipients. The study reported that nearly half of spike-specific TCRs target unmutated variant regions. Donors were chiefly white British, with a greater number of females, and clonal diversity was perhaps underestimated.

Only in-frame clones appear in the TCRdb table, and some are missing; sequencing was by immunoSEQ multiplex PCR. The sample contains approximately 150,000 clones, roughly nine tenths of which appear only once. The germline V gene encodes CDR1 SGDLS and CDR2 YYNGEE. V lost 5 bases to trimming and J lost 0 bases, with 9 bases between them. The CDR3 extends over 14 amino acids. Points on this clone: As yet, its antigen is unknown.

The sequenced sample was peripheral blood, obtained on day 0 of AZD1222 vaccination. The clonotype comes from an adult in good health. The chain uses TRBV9 and TRBJ1-3; D unclear. The CDR3 bases are TGTGCCAGCAGTGAAAGACTCTCTGGAAACACCATATATTTT. As protein: CASSERLSGNTIYF. Supplemented by reference TRBV9 and TRBJ1-3, the full variable domain reads DSGVTQTPKHLITATGQRVTLRCSPRSGDLSVYWYQQSLDQGLQFLIQYYNGEERAKGNILERFSAQQFPDLHSELNLSSLELGDSALYFCASSERLSGNTIYFGEGSWLTVV.